The rows below give T cell receptor beta chains drawn from one sample of a study of shared clonotypes between healthy human individuals. Assay: immunoSEQ multiplex PCR; the TCRdb copy retains only in-frame clones and omits some. The top ten clones hold more than 1.5% of a sample with some 790,000 clones, just under 75% of them seen once. The sample comprised memory CD4+ T cells sorted from blood. The receptors stem from a woman in her thirties in good health. Each CDR3 is given with its conserved first and last residue. Each record gives: D gene, clone size, V gene, J gene, CDR3 DNA, CDR3 protein. A D gene is named only where the DNA matches it firmly. Clone size is not always given. Where it is, it says once, few, many or a class for expanded clones.

TRBD2	.	TRBV27	TRBJ2-7	TGTGCCACCCGGACTAGCGGGTCGTACGAGCAGTACTTC	CATRTSGSYEQYF
TRBD1	few	TRBV15	TRBJ2-5	TGTGCCACCAGCAGAGACAGGGGGCACGAGACCCAGTACTTC	CATSRDRGHETQYF
.	.	TRBV6-1	TRBJ1-4	TGTGCCAGCTGGGGCGGATCCTCGAATGAAAAACTGTTTTTT	CASWGGSSNEKLFF
.	.	TRBV5-1	TRBJ2-1	TGCGCCAGCAGCGTGAGTAGCGGAGGATACAATGAGCAGTTCTTC	CASSVSSGGYNEQFF
.	many	TRBV9	TRBJ2-2	TGTGCCAGCAGCCCCTCCCTGGCGGGGGCGGGCACCGGGGAGCTGTTTTTT	CASSPSLAGAGTGELFF
TRBD2	.	TRBV7-9	TRBJ2-3	TGTGCCAGCAGCTTGGGGACTAGCGGATACACAGATACGCAGTATTTT	CASSLGTSGYTDTQYF
.	.	TRBV6-1	TRBJ1-5	TGTGCCAGCAGGGACCAAACGAGGCCCCAGCATTTT	CASRDQTRPQHF
.	.	TRBV5-1	TRBJ2-6	TGCGCCAGCAGCTTGTATCGAGGGGCCAACGTCCTGACTTTC	CASSLYRGANVLTF
.	.	TRBV5-1	TRBJ2-5	TGCGCCAGCAGCTTGTCGTCCTTCGGGGCAGCGCAAGAGACCCAGTACTTC	CASSLSSFGAAQETQYF
.	.	TRBV4-1	TRBJ1-5	TGCGCCAGCAGCCACACAGCCCCTAGACTGTTGTCCAGCAATCAGCCCCAGCATTTT	CASSHTAPRLLSSNQPQHF
.	.	TRBV4-1	TRBJ1-4	TGCGCCAGCAGCCAAGAGAGACAGTTTAATGAAAAACTGTTTTTT	CASSQERQFNEKLFF
TRBD1	.	TRBV25-1	TRBJ2-1	TGTGCCAGCAGTAAGGGACAGGGAAGATACAATGAGCAGTTCTTC	CASSKGQGRYNEQFF
TRBD1	.	TRBV2	TRBJ1-1	TGTGCCAGCACCCGTGGACAGGGAGAAAACACTGAAGCTTTCTTT	CASTRGQGENTEAFF
.	once	TRBV5-4	TRBJ2-6	TGTGCCAGCAGCTTGGCCCTCTCTGGGGCCAACGTCCTGACTTTC	CASSLALSGANVLTF
.	.	TRBV7-2	TRBJ1-1	TGTGCCAGCAGCTCTAATTCGTTGGTGAACACTGAAGCTTTCTTT	CASSSNSLVNTEAFF
.	.	TRBV11-2	TRBJ2-1	TGTGCCAGCAGCTTAGTCCATGAGCAGTTCTTC	CASSLVHEQFF
.	.	TRBV7-9	TRBJ2-5	TGTGCCAGCAGCTTAGTTTCCGAGACCCAGTACTTC	CASSLVSETQYF
TRBD2	.	TRBV13	TRBJ2-1	TGTGCCAGCAGCTTAATGCGGGAGGGCCCATACAATGAGCAGTTCTTC	CASSLMREGPYNEQFF
TRBD2	.	TRBV18	TRBJ2-1	TGTGCCAGCTCACCCGGGACTAGCGGGAGGTCCTACAATGAGCAGTTCTTC	CASSPGTSGRSYNEQFF
.	few	TRBV4-1	TRBJ1-4	TGCGCCAGCAGCCAAGAGGGGGGGAGGCTTGAAGAAAAACTGTTTTTT	CASSQEGGRLEEKLFF
TRBD2	.	TRBV28	TRBJ2-7	TGTGCCAGCAGTTATAGGACTAGCGGGACGGGCGAGCAGTACTTC	CASSYRTSGTGEQYF
.	.	TRBV2	TRBJ2-3	TGTGCCAGCAGCGAAGACAGCACAGATACGCAGTATTTT	CASSEDSTDTQYF
TRBD1	.	TRBV28	TRBJ1-3	TGTGCCAGCAGTTGGGGGAGACAGGGGGCATTATTTGGAAACACCATATATTTT	CASSWGRQGALFGNTIYF
.	few	TRBV7-2	TRBJ2-7	TGTGCCAGCAGTTATACCGGGACGTACGAAGGGGAGCAGTACTTC	CASSYTGTYEGEQYF
.	.	TRBV2	TRBJ2-3	TGTGCCAGCAGTGTGGGCTTGGATACGCAGTATTTT	CASSVGLDTQYF
TRBD1	.	TRBV18	TRBJ1-4	TGTGCCAGCTCACCACCCGGGACAGGGATCCATGAAAAACTGTTTTTT	CASSPPGTGIHEKLFF
.	.	TRBV28	TRBJ2-3	TGTGCCAGCAGTTTGGTAGGCACAGATACGCAGTATTTT	CASSLVGTDTQYF
.	.	TRBV19	TRBJ2-3	TGTGCCAGTAGCCCCGGGGGTCCTAGCACAGATACGCAGTATTTT	CASSPGGPSTDTQYF
.	once	TRBV2	TRBJ1-4	TGTGCCAGCAGTTCCTCAGTAATTGGCTCTGGGCCGGCTAATGAAAAACTGTTTTTT	CASSSSVIGSGPANEKLFF
.	.	TRBV29-1	TRBJ1-2	TGCAGCGTGTACGGGGTGCAGGGCTACACCTTC	CSVYGVQGYTF
.	.	TRBV9	TRBJ2-1	TGTGCCAGCAGCCCCCGGCCTCGGTACAATGAGCAGTTCTTC	CASSPRPRYNEQFF
.	few	TRBV7-8	TRBJ1-3	TGTGCCAGCAGCTTTGGGGAGAGGCTCCGCGGAAACACCATATATTTT	CASSFGERLRGNTIYF
.	many	TRBV7-8	TRBJ2-4	TGTGCCAGCAGCCAGGACGGGACATGGAACATTCAGTACTTC	CASSQDGTWNIQYF
TRBD1	once	TRBV7-2	TRBJ2-5	TGTGCCAGCAGCTTAGGGACAGGGCAAACCCAGTACTTC	CASSLGTGQTQYF
TRBD1	.	TRBV7-9	TRBJ1-3	TGTGCCAGCAGCCCAGGGACAGGAGGCAGGGCGTTTGGAAACACCATATATTTT	CASSPGTGGRAFGNTIYF
.	.	TRBV4-1	TRBJ2-3	TGCGCCAGCAGCCAAGACTCTAGCGCGCACACAGATACGCAGTATTTT	CASSQDSSAHTDTQYF
TRBD2	.	TRBV2	TRBJ2-5	TGTGCCAGCAGTCGGCTAGCGGTCCAAGAGACCCAGTACTTC	CASSRLAVQETQYF
.	.	TRBV7-9	TRBJ1-5	TGTGCCAGCAGCTTCCAGGGAGGAGGTCAGCCCCAGCATTTT	CASSFQGGGQPQHF
.	.	TRBV2	TRBJ1-1	TGTGCCAGCGGGTTGGGCTCAGGGAGCGCTGAAGCTTTCTTT	CASGLGSGSAEAFF
.	few	TRBV7-9	TRBJ1-2	TGTGCCAGCAGCTTATGGGGCGGTGAGGGCTACACCTTC	CASSLWGGEGYTF
TRBD2	.	TRBV28	TRBJ2-2	TGTGCCAGCAGATTTAGCGGGGAGAACACCGGGGAGCTGTTTTTT	CASRFSGENTGELFF
.	few	TRBV29-1	TRBJ1-5	TGCAGCGTTGGGACAGCCGAACCAAATCAGCCCCAGCATTTT	CSVGTAEPNQPQHF
.	few	TRBV2	TRBJ1-5	TGTGCCAGCAGTCCAGACAGGCGCAATCAGCCCCAGCATTTT	CASSPDRRNQPQHF
.	.	TRBV5-1	TRBJ2-7	TGCGCCAGCAGCTTGGGGACTGAGGGCTACGAGCAGTACTTC	CASSLGTEGYEQYF
.	.	TRBV6-5	TRBJ2-1	TGTGCCAGCAGTTACTCAAATTTGGTTCAGGACAAGTTCTTC	CASSYSNLVQDKFF
TRBD2	.	TRBV7-2	TRBJ2-5	TGTGCCAGCAGTACCCATTCTAGCGGGAAGACCCAGTACTTC	CASSTHSSGKTQYF
TRBD1	few	TRBV4-1	TRBJ2-6	TGCGCCAGCAGCCAAGCCAGACAGGGGGCTGGGGCCAACGTCCTGACTTTC	CASSQARQGAGANVLTF
.	.	TRBV7-9	TRBJ2-2	TGTGCCACTGAATACACGAACACCGGGGAGCTGTTTTTT	CATEYTNTGELFF
.	.	TRBV27	TRBJ2-3	TGTGCCAGCAGTCCACCCCCCCACAAAAAAGCTGTGTATTTT	CASSPPPHKKAVYF
TRBD1	.	TRBV5-1	TRBJ2-7	TGCGCCAGCAGCGCGGGACAGGCCCACTACGAGCAGTACTTC	CASSAGQAHYEQYF
TRBD1	.	TRBV2	TRBJ1-1	TGTGCCAGCAACGAACAGGGGATGCACACTGAAGCTTTCTTT	CASNEQGMHTEAFF
TRBD1	.	TRBV28	TRBJ1-5	TGTGCCAGCAGGTCTAGACAGGGGATTCAGCCCCAGCATTTT	CASRSRQGIQPQHF
.	.	TRBV18	TRBJ1-1	TGTGCCAGCTCACCAATTTTGAACACTGAAGCTTTCTTT	CASSPILNTEAFF